One and the same sample provided the 31 T cell receptor beta chains below, sequenced in a study of T cell changes during pregnancy in multiple sclerosis (dated by TCRdb to between 2019 and 2020). The receptor library was made with the immunoSEQ multiplex PCR assay. TCRdb took over this immuneACCESS table, retaining in-frame rearrangements with V and J assigned. Such tables are incomplete; in checked studies, under half of the missing clones stem from an unresolved V gene, and the remainder is unexplained. The sample has some 77,000 clones on record, 90% to 95% of them singletons. About 2.5% of the sample belongs to the ten largest clones. Source: peripheral blood, taken after pregnancy. The receptor source for this set is a female donor in good health, enrolled as a control in a pregnancy study.

The chain uses TRBV13 and TRBJ1-2, with no clear D. This CDR3 is built from 14 residues. Per the germline V gene, CDR1 is PRHDT and CDR2 is FYEKMQ (reference sequence). V lost 3 bases to trimming and J lost 2 bases, with 10 bases between them. The CDR3 coding sequence is TGTGCCAGCAGCTTGAGGGTTCGGAACTATGGCTACACCTTC. Encoded protein: CASSLRVRNYGYTF.

The genes are TRBV6-5 and TRBJ1-2, with D possibly matching TRBD1 (5 bases). With 0 bases removed from V and 0 bases from J, the gap between germline ends came to 11 bases. This CDR3 spans 16 amino acids. CDR1 is MNHEY, CDR2 SVGAGI, per germline. The DNA of the CDR3 is TGTGCCAGCAGTTACTCTGCGGACACTGCTAACTATGGCTACACCTTC. Translated: CASSYSADTANYGYTF.

J is TRBJ2-5 and V is TRBV7-9; D ambiguous. Per the germline V gene, CDR1 is SEHNR and CDR2 is FQNEAQ (reference sequence). Trimming removed 8 bases at V and 2 bases at J, with 12 bases between. This CDR3 spans 13 amino acids. The CDR3 nucleotides read TGTGCCAGCTCGCACGACTTACAAGAGACCCAGTACTTC. Translation: CASSHDLQETQYF.

The table lists this clone with a count of one. The V and J genes are TRBV6-6 and TRBJ2-1, with TRBD2 matching over 12 bases. The V gene's germline CDR1 is MNHNY and CDR2 SVGAGI (reference sequence). The trim removed 10 bases at V and 5 bases at J, leaving 6 bases unmatched. The CDR3 has 14 amino acids. The CDR3 DNA reads TGTGCCACCATCCGGACTAGCGGGAACAATGAGCAGTTCTTC. Encoded protein: CATIRTSGNNEQFF.

The chain has TRBV4-1 and TRBJ1-1, with a tentative D call TRBD1 (6 bases). The germline V and J ends were trimmed by 0 bases and 6 bases, with 11 bases remaining between them. The CDR3 is 14 amino acids. CDR1 MGHRA and CDR2 YSYEKL come from the germline V gene. CDR3 in amino acids: CASSQDFGGAEAFF. CDR3 DNA: TGCGCCAGCAGCCAAGATTTTGGGGGCGCTGAAGCTTTCTTT.

This clone was seen once. The chain combines TRBV15 with TRBJ2-7, with D perhaps TRBD2 (5 bases). Germline V gives CDR1 LNHNV, CDR2 YYDKDF (reference sequence). The CDR3 has 17 amino acids. The ends were cut back, 0 bases at V and 7 bases at J, with 22 bases in the middle. CDR3 DNA sequence: TGTGCCACCAGCAGAGAACGTGGTTCCGTCCGGGGTGGGGAGCAGTACTTC. It encodes CATSRERGSVRGGEQYF.

The gene calls are TRBV7-5 and TRBJ2-3; TRBD2 is the table's D call and was not checked against the DNA. TRBV7-5 is assigned pseudogene status. The CDR3 loop spans 17 amino acids. CDR3 protein: CARSPGRVAGVGDTQYF. The CDR3 bases are TGTGCCAGAAGCCCGGGGCGGGTAGCGGGAGTGGGAGATACGCAGTATTTT.

The chain carries TRBV6-1 and TRBJ2-1, with 7 bases lining up with TRBD1. The CDR3 runs to 15 residues. The V and J ends lost 8 bases and 7 bases, in that order; junction bases with no gene match: 14. In germline, CDR1 is MNHNS, CDR2 SASEGT. CDR3 nucleotides: TGTGCCAGCCCGAAAAGTCCGGGACAGCGGAATGAGCAGTTCTTC. Translation: CASPKSPGQRNEQFF.

The rearrangement joins TRBV14 to TRBJ2-7; possibly TRBD1 for D (6 bases). CDR3 length equals 14 residues. V was trimmed by 4 bases and J by 2 bases, leaving 12 bases between them. Germline V lookup: CDR1 SGHDN, CDR2 FVKESK. CDR3 region: CASSPEGQPYEQYF. CDR3 nucleotides: TGTGCCAGCAGCCCTGAGGGACAACCCTACGAGCAGTACTTC. Based on the CDR3 plus reference TRBV14 and TRBJ2-7, the full variable domain is EAGVTQFPSHSVIEKGQTVTLRCDPISGHDNLYWYRRVMGKEIKFLLHFVKESKQDESGMPNNRFLAERTGGTYSTLKVQPAELEDSGVYFCASSPEGQPYEQYFGPGTRLTVT.

CDR3 region: CASVSGAGPQFF. The DNA for the CDR3 is TGTGCCAGCGTTAGCGGGGCCGGGCCTCAGTTCTTC. The chain is built from TRBV28 and TRBJ2-1; 8 nucleotides align to TRBD2. The CDR3 spans 12 residues. The V segment lost 8 bases and the J segment 13 bases; nucleotides outside the gene matches: 10. Germline V gene sequence: CDR1 MDHEN, CDR2 SYDVKM.

V gene TRBV10-2 combines with J gene TRBJ2-7; D possibly corresponds to TRBD2 (6 bases). V was pared by 8 bases and J by 4 bases, with 12 bases between. The CDR3 is 12 residues long. Germline-derived CDR1 and CDR2 are WSHSY and SAAADI. The CDR3 loop is CASGGWEYEQYF. CDR3 coding DNA: TGCGCCAGCGGGGGGTGGGAGTACGAGCAGTACTTC.

This rearrangement joins TRBV10-3 to TRBJ1-1, with 9 bases aligning to TRBD1. V dropped 9 bases and J dropped 1; count of bases not matched to a gene: 12. From germline, CDR1 is ENHRY and CDR2 SYGVKD. The CDR3 contains 16 residues. The CDR3, as DNA: TGTGCCATATCGGACAGGGGAATCCCGGGGAACACTGAAGCTTTCTTT. Its protein is CAISDRGIPGNTEAFF.

This chain uses TRBV5-6 with TRBJ2-7, with 7 bases fitting TRBD1. J gave up 0 bases and V 9 bases, and 12 bases lay outside the gene matches. This CDR3 spans 15 amino acids. From germline, CDR1 is SGHDT and CDR2 YYEEEE. In DNA form, the CDR3 reads TGTGCCACCTCCTACTTCGGGACAGTCTCCTACGAGCAGTACTTC. Translated: CATSYFGTVSYEQYF.

This chain links TRBV5-5 with TRBJ1-2; unclear D gene. Germline values: CDR1 SGHKS, CDR2 YYEKEE (reference sequence). V dropped 2 bases and J dropped 4 bases, with 12 bases sitting between them. This CDR3 has 14 residues. The CDR3 region is CASSFRHSPYGYTF. CDR3 sequence (DNA): TGTGCCAGCAGCTTCCGACACTCCCCCTATGGCTACACCTTC.

The J gene is TRBJ2-2, the V gene TRBV6-5, with D possibly being TRBD1 (6 bases). The CDR3 has 14 residues. Trimming shortened V by 6 bases and J by 0 bases, and 8 bases separated the two germline ends. Germline CDR1 MNHEY, CDR2 SVGAGI. The CDR3 coding sequence is TGTGCCAGCAGCCCAGGGGCGAACACCGGGGAGCTGTTTTTT. It specifies CASSPGANTGELFF.

The chain is built from TRBV4-3 and TRBJ2-3; 13 bases map to TRBD2. The V gene's germline CDR1 is LGHNA and CDR2 YSLEER. CDR3 size: 17 residues. V was clipped by 0 bases and J by 8 bases; unmatched bases: 8. The CDR3 sequence is CASSQDHTSGRGGTQYF. CDR3 DNA sequence: TGCGCCAGCAGCCAAGATCATACTAGCGGGAGGGGGGGTACGCAGTATTTT.

This clone qualifies as medium-sized. The CDR3 region is CASSLLPRGISGANVLTF. The CDR3 DNA reads as TGTGCCAGCAGCTTACTCCCGCGGGGGATCTCTGGGGCCAACGTCCTGACTTTC. The rearrangement joins TRBV7-6 to TRBJ2-6, with TRBD2 matching 7 bases. With 2 bases clipped from V and 0 bases from J, the junction kept 7 bases outside the gene matches. The CDR3 totals 18 residues. Germline lookup yields CDR1 SGHVS and CDR2 FNYEAQ. Together with reference TRBV7-6 and TRBJ2-6, the CDR3 gives the full variable domain: GAGVSQSPRYKVTKRGQDVALRCDPISGHVSLYWYRQALGQGPEFLTYFNYEAQQDKSGLPNDRFSAERPEGSISTLTIQRTEQRDSAMYRCASSLLPRGISGANVLTFGAGSRLTVL.

This clone has a single count. The chain is built from TRBV4-2 and TRBJ2-5, with 11 bases lining up with TRBD2. This CDR3 is built from 18 residues. Germline loops: CDR1 LGHNA, CDR2 YNFKEQ. Losses at the gene ends were 6 bases for V and 0 bases for J; bases not matched to a gene: 12. The CDR3: CASSRYPAGLADQETQYF. DNA of the CDR3: TGTGCCAGCAGTCGCTATCCTGCGGGACTAGCGGACCAAGAGACCCAGTACTTC.

V and J are TRBV9 and TRBJ2-3; 13 bases align to TRBD2. Losses at the gene ends were 2 bases for V and 6 bases for J; bases not matched to a gene: 3. The germline V gene has CDR1 SGDLS and CDR2 YYNGEE. The CDR3 length is 15 residues. Written as DNA, the CDR3 is TGTGCCAGCAGCGTTTTGACTAGCGGGGGGGATACGCAGTATTTT. This encodes CASSVLTSGGDTQYF.

This clone turned up a few times. The CDR3 DNA follows: TGTGCCAGCAGCTTAGGCCGGGGGGGCGAAAAACTGTTTTTT. It translates to CASSLGRGGEKLFF. This chain links TRBV13 with TRBJ1-4; perhaps TRBD1 as D (6 bases). The V gene lost 0 bases and the J gene lost 8 bases, with 10 bases spanning the gap. CDR1 is PRHDT, CDR2 FYEKMQ, per germline (reference sequence). The CDR3 runs to 14 residues.

The rearrangement uses TRBV12-5 and TRBJ2-7; D gene ambiguous. Between the trimmed V and J ends, which lost 3 bases and 3 bases, there was a span of 15 bases. Germline V lookup: CDR1 LGHNT, CDR2 FRNRAP. The CDR3 extends over 15 amino acids. The DNA for the CDR3 is TGTGCTAGTGGTTTTTGGGCCGAAAAACGCTACGAGCAGTACTTC. Amino acid sequence: CASGFWAEKRYEQYF. The variable domain in full, completed from reference TRBV12-5 and TRBJ2-7, reads DARVTQTPRHKVTEMGQEVTMRCQPILGHNTVFWYRQTMMQGLELLAYFRNRAPLDDSGMPKDRFSAEMPDATLATLKIQPSEPRDSAVYFCASGFWAEKRYEQYFGPGTRLTVT.

Only one count was recorded for this clone. The CDR3 sequence is CSARERQGAFF. The DNA of the CDR3 is TGCAGTGCTAGAGAGCGACAGGGAGCTTTCTTT. V is TRBV20-1 and J is TRBJ1-1; 7 bases fit TRBD1. The CDR3 contains 11 residues. V was pared by 0 bases and J by 10 bases, with 2 bases of the junction left unmatched. The germline gives CDR1 DFQATT, CDR2 SNEGSKA (reference sequence).

This chain links TRBV12-5 with TRBJ2-5, with 8 bases identical to TRBD1. Germline CDR1 LGHNT, CDR2 FRNRAP. J gave up 1 base and V 5 bases, and 3 bases lay outside the gene matches. This CDR3 region has 14 residues. The CDR3, as DNA: TGTGCTAGTGGTGTGGACAGGGTCCAAGAGACCCAGTACTTC. Its protein is CASGVDRVQETQYF.

The chain couples TRBV7-6 to TRBJ1-3; D remains unclear. Germline loops: CDR1 SGHVS, CDR2 FNYEAQ. Trimming took off 2 bases at V and 2 bases at J, with 10 bases between the two ends. CDR3 size: 15 residues. CDR3 in amino acids: CASSLSGVTGNTIYF. The CDR3 DNA is TGTGCCAGCAGCTTAAGCGGGGTCACTGGAAACACCATATATTTT.

This clone has just one count. CDR3 nucleotide sequence: TGTGCCAGCAGTTTATGGCCTTCAGGGCAAAACTTGTACCAAGAGACCCAGTACTTC. Its protein is CASSLWPSGQNLYQETQYF. The chain combines TRBV28 with TRBJ2-5, with D possibly TRBD1 on 5 matching bases. Germline assignment: CDR1 MDHEN and CDR2 SYDVKM. The CDR3 loop spans 19 amino acids. Deletions cut 0 bases from V and 0 bases from J, with 20 bases between. Full variable domain (missing parts from reference TRBV28 and TRBJ2-5): DVKVTQSSRYLVKRTGEKVFLECVQDMDHENMFWYRQDPGLGLRLIYFSYDVKMKEKGDIPEGYSVSREKKERFSLILESASTNQTSMYLCASSLWPSGQNLYQETQYFGPGTRLLVL.

This sequence joins TRBV28 and TRBJ2-7; possible D gene TRBD1, 6 bases. CDR3 length equals 14 residues. Per the germline V gene, CDR1 is MDHEN and CDR2 is SYDVKM. The V end was cut by 5 bases, the J end by 2 bases, with 13 bases between. The CDR3 DNA sequence: TGTGCCAGCAGTCCTCGGGACAAAGCCTACGAGCAGTACTTC. Its protein is CASSPRDKAYEQYF.

The chain is built from TRBV28 and TRBJ2-7, with 11 bases that match TRBD2. CDR3 length equals 15 residues. Trimming cost V 4 bases and J 2 bases; bases outside gene matches: 4. Germline V CDR1 and CDR2: MDHEN, SYDVKM. In nucleotides, the CDR3 is TGTGCCAGCAGTTACCGACTAGCGGGAACCTACGAGCAGTACTTC. As protein: CASSYRLAGTYEQYF.

The chain uses TRBV27 and TRBJ1-5; tentative D call: TRBD1 (6 bases). The CDR3 runs to 16 residues. The V and J ends lost 5 bases and 3 bases respectively, with 17 bases between them. Germline CDR1 reads MNHEY; CDR2 reads SMNVEV (reference sequence). The CDR3 region is CASSPHGSGANQPQHF. DNA for the CDR3: TGTGCCAGCAGTCCCCACGGTTCAGGGGCCAATCAGCCCCAGCATTTT.

This chain joins TRBV7-3 and TRBJ2-1, with D possibly being TRBD2 (7 bases). Looked up from germline, CDR1 is SGHTA and CDR2 is FQGTGA. CDR3 size: 15 residues. V lost 6 bases, J lost 7 bases, and 19 bases lay in between. The CDR3 sequence: CASRGGRGTRNEQFF. The DNA of the CDR3 is TGTGCCAGCAGAGGGGGGAGGGGGACAAGAAATGAGCAGTTCTTC.

The V call is TRBV7-9, the J call TRBJ2-1, with D unresolved. Germline CDR1 and CDR2: SEHNR and FQNEAQ (reference sequence). The V gene lost 5 bases and the J gene lost 0 bases, with 20 bases spanning the gap. The length of the CDR3 is 18 residues. The CDR3 spells CASSPVSLRFSSYNEQFF. CDR3 coding DNA: TGTGCCAGCAGCCCCGTAAGTCTGAGGTTCAGCTCCTACAATGAGCAGTTCTTC.

This chain uses TRBV13 with TRBJ2-3; possibly TRBD1 for D (6 bases). Germline loops: CDR1 PRHDT, CDR2 FYEKMQ (reference sequence). V lost 4 bases to trimming and J lost 4 bases, with 15 bases between them. The CDR3 contains 15 residues. CDR3 amino acids: CASSSPTGSADTQYF. The CDR3 DNA reads as TGTGCCAGCAGCTCGCCCACAGGGAGCGCAGATACGCAGTATTTT.